The sequence of this TCR beta chain was determined in a study of shared clonotypes between healthy human individuals. Each PCR replicate from the sorted subsets contained about 200 ng DNA, which is 25,000 to 30,000 T cell genomes. Sequenced by immunoSEQ multiplex PCR; TCRdb stores in-frame clones only, minus some. The sample lists about 980,000 clones, over 75% occurring once. This clone was counted only a few times. Its antigen is currently unknown. Whole-study results and caveats: Non-shared clonotypes displayed generation probabilities falling below those of clonotypes present in all four donors.

Trimming took 7 bases from V and 4 from J; bases not matched to a gene: 11. This CDR3 is 16 amino acids long. Germline CDR1 and CDR2: MDHEN and SYDVKM. This chain connects TRBV28 to TRBJ1-3, with TRBD1 matching over 9 bases. The specimen sequenced was memory CD4+ T cells sorted from blood. Subset: CD45RA-negative fraction. The clonotype originates from a man between 18 and 29 years old in good health. CDR3 amino acids: CASTNAGQGRGNTIYF. For the CDR3, the DNA is TGTGCCAGCACCAATGCGGGACAGGGACGCGGAAACACCATATATTTT.